The present entry profiles one TCR beta chain with its context. This clonotype was observed many times. Its antigen is not yet known. No base-level quality is on record; no much larger clone is a single base apart. A case-control design nested within a healthcare worker cohort in London, UK, was used, with weekly nasopharyngeal swab PCR tests and blood sampling performed. Healthcare workers were enrolled in the week of the UK lockdown, from 23 to 31 March 2020, and were followed every week for up to roughly 16 weeks. The data stem from a study of early T cells in non-severe SARS-CoV-2 infection (dated by TCRdb to the early 2020s). As for the study more broadly: Because TCR sequencing relied on bulk RNA taken from unsorted whole blood, pairing of alpha and beta chains was not possible.

The method was 5' RACE. The sample was run on a NextSeq 500. Unique molecular identifiers were attached to individual cDNA molecules in the TCR library protocol so that sequencing error and PCR bias could be corrected. TCR alpha and beta chains were both sequenced, and the abundances of alpha and beta sequences in each sample were closely correlated with each other. In the paper's pipeline: Decombinator V4 was used to perform V gene, J gene and CDR3 annotation of TCR sequences. TCRs were defined as expanded if a significant change between any two time points was detected under a Poisson model with p below 0.0001. TCR abundances were normalised to the total number of TCRs sequenced per sample and were expressed as counts per million. MAIT TCRs were defined by TRAV1-2 paired with TRAJ12, TRAJ20 or TRAJ33, and iNKT TCRs by TRAV10 paired with TRAJ18. VDJdb, accessed 1 November 2021, was searched for CMV, EBV and SARS-CoV-2 annotated TCRs, with TCRs annotated for multiple antigens excluded. Using fastp trimming at Q25 and MiXCR clonotype assembly, TCRdb reanalyzed the public sequencing data and kept in-frame beta chains. Each CDR3 protein gets just one entry, which takes the most common genes and DNA from the rows behind it. The V and J calls and clone size come from TCRdb's table, not from the authors' own analysis. The sample table lists 57,000 or so distinct CDR3 sequences, approximately 12% of them with a count of one. Together, the top ten hold approximately 4.8% of the sample.

General findings and caveats noted by the study authors: VDJdb matching was skewed toward anti-spike CD8 responses, so virus-specific expansions were likely underestimated and private and CD4 specificities were missed.

The CDR3 runs 11 residues from the cysteine to the phenylalanine. Only the CDR3 part of the read is kept: 33 bases, read in frame from the first base. The junction shows trimming of 6 bases on V and 9 bases on J, plus 15 bases between the germline ends. CDR1 and CDR2 are read off the germline V gene as SQVTM and ANQGSEA. This TCR was recovered from an adult who was a healthcare worker with PCR-confirmed SARS-CoV-2 infection or an uninfected control (not recorded which). Specimen: whole blood. The V and J segments used are TRBV29-1 and TRBJ2-7, and perhaps TRBD1 as D gene, on 6 matching bases. The bases are TGCAGCGTCGATGTGGGGGCTGGGCAGTACTTC. Its protein product is CSVDVGAGQYF.